This is a list of T cell receptor beta chains from one sample in a study of shared clonotypes between healthy human individuals. Assay: immunoSEQ multiplex PCR; the TCRdb copy retains only in-frame clones and omits some. The repertoire consists of millions of clones, with roughly 95% occurring once and the leading ten covering roughly 0.13%. What was sequenced was naive CD4+ T cells sorted from blood. These receptors came from a man aged 18 to 35 in good health. CDR3s include the opening cysteine and the closing phenylalanine or tryptophan. A D gene is named only where the DNA matches it firmly. Clone size is shown for a subset of rows, as once, few, many or a class of expanded clone.

. TRBJ2-7 TRBV30 TRBD1 TGTGCCTGGAGTGTAAGGGACAGGGGGCTATACGAGCAGTACTTC CAWSVRDRGLYEQYF
. TRBJ2-1 TRBV9 TRBD2 TGTGCCAGCAGCGTAGGAACGGGGGGGCCCAATGAGCAGTTCTTC CASSVGTGGPNEQFF
. TRBJ1-2 TRBV2 . TGTGCCAGCACCTTGGGGGGGGCGGATGGCTACACCTTC CASTLGGADGYTF
. TRBJ2-7 TRBV5-4 TRBD2 TGTGCCAGCAGCCGGACTAGCAGGAAGGGCCTCTACGAGCAGTACTTC CASSRTSRKGLYEQYF
. TRBJ2-1 TRBV19 . TGTGCCAGTAGTATGGACCAGACCCTCTACAATGAGCAGTTCTTC CASSMDQTLYNEQFF
. TRBJ2-7 TRBV6-1 . TGTGCCAGCAGCCACCTCGGTTACGAGCAGTACTTC CASSHLGYEQYF
. TRBJ2-1 TRBV30 TRBD1 TGTGCCTGGCAAACCGGGACAGGGGGTCATGAGCAGTTCTTC CAWQTGTGGHEQFF
. TRBJ2-2 TRBV6-1 TRBD1 TGTGCCAGCAGTGGACAGGGGGCGGGCACCGGGGAGCTGTTTTTT CASSGQGAGTGELFF
. TRBJ2-3 TRBV2 TRBD2 TGTGCCAGCAGGGCCGGGACTAGCGGGGGGGTAGATACGCAGTATTTT CASRAGTSGGVDTQYF
once TRBJ1-5 TRBV4-2 . TGTGCCAGCAGCGACGTCAGGGGAATGGACAATCAGCCCCAGCATTTT CASSDVRGMDNQPQHF
. TRBJ2-7 TRBV5-4 TRBD1 TGTGCCAGCACGACAGGGGGCGATAGAGACGAGCAGTACTTC CASTTGGDRDEQYF
many TRBJ1-5 TRBV28 . TGTGCCAGCGACTATCGGAGCAATCAGCCCCAGCATTTT CASDYRSNQPQHF
. TRBJ2-2 TRBV11-3 . TGTGCCAGCAGCTTTTCCGACACCGGGGAGCTGTTTTTT CASSFSDTGELFF
. TRBJ1-2 TRBV28 . TGTGCCAGCAGGTCGGCCTCATTATGGCATGGCTACACCTTC CASRSASLWHGYTF
. TRBJ1-1 TRBV30 . TGTGCCTGGACTAGGGTCCCGAACACTGAAGCTTTCTTT CAWTRVPNTEAFF
. TRBJ1-6 TRBV7-9 . TGTGCCAGCGCCTGGGAGTCGTCGCGACCCCTCCACTTT CASAWESSRPLHF
. TRBJ1-4 TRBV11-2 . TGTGCCAGCAGCTTAGGCCCTGTGACAAAGGAAAAACTGTTTTTT CASSLGPVTKEKLFF